This T cell receptor (beta chain) stems from a study of T-cell reconstitution after alpha-beta-depleted transplantation in children. Study results and caveats: The main origin of T-cell counts and diversity one year after transplant was newly produced T cells. Day-60 TCRbeta diversity that was high in some patients was derived from surviving recipient T cells and thymic progenitors. Several hundred rapidly expanded clones from non-depleted graft cells reportedly supplied alpha-beta T cells about two months post-transplant.

This CDR3 is 14 amino acids long. Losses at the gene ends were 6 bases for V and 6 bases for J; bases not matched to a gene: 14. Germline V gives CDR1 SQVTM, CDR2 ANQGSEA. The table lists this clonotype with many counts. Its target is not known. It was with unique molecular identifiers that the TCRbeta library was prepared. TCRdb reprocessed the PCR reads with MiXCR, giving one entry per CDR3 protein. Among about 600,000 distinct CDR3 sequences listed, 13% were seen once. V is TRBV29-1 and J is TRBJ2-7; TRBD1 matches 7 bases. The sequence derives from a male patient aged 10-17 years who had a stem cell transplant for acute myeloid leukemia, so the T cells may come from the graft donor. Sequenced material: PBMCs, mostly from graft donor cells, taken 360 days after TCRalphabeta/CD19-depleted stem cell transplant. CDR3 sequence reads: CSVRGGQHMIEQYF. The CDR3 nucleotides are TGCAGCGTACGAGGGGGCCAACATATGATCGAGCAGTACTTC.